This T cell receptor (beta chain) was identified during a study of CD8+CD57+ T cells in acquired aplastic anemia. Profiles of TCR beta VDJ and CDR3 were generated from a genomic DNA template. From the reads, TCRdb called clonotypes with MiXCR, one entry per CDR3 protein. The sample carries about 150,000 distinct CDR3 sequences, approximately 52% recorded once. Overall study findings and caveats: There were over 25 CD8+ CDR3 sequences that occurred in both patients and controls.

Details on this clonotype: The antigen remains undetermined.

Flow cytometry had shown expanded CD8+CD57+ cells in the patients chosen for sequencing. The patients all had a severe acquired aplastic anemia diagnosis. Blood sampling was performed on the patients, and none of them had received therapy by then. CDR1 and CDR2 from the germline V gene are LNHNV and YYDKDF (reference sequence). V lost 3 bases and J lost 7; bases outside the gene matches: 8. The CDR3 totals 16 residues. V usage is TRBV15 and J usage is TRBJ2-1, with 11 nucleotides matching TRBD1. The TCR was taken from a human donor with aplastic anemia. Input material: sorted CD4+, CD8+, or CD8+CD57+ T cells (not recorded which) from PBMCs. The CDR3 coding sequence is TGTGCCACCAGCAGTCCGGGACAGGGGGAAATGAATGAGCAGTTCTTC. Its translation: CATSSPGQGEMNEQFF.